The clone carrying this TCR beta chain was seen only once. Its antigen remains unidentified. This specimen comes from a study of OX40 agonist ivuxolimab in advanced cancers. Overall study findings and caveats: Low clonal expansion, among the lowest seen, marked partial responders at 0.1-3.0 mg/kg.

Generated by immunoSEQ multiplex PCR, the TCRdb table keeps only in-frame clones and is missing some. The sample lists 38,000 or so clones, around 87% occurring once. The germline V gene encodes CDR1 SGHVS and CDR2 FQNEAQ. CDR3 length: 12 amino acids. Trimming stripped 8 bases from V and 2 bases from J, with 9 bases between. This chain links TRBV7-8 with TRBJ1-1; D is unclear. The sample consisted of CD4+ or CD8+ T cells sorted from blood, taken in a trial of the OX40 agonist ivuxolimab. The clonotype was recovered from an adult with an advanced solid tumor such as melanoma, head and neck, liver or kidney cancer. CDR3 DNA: TGTGCCAGCGGAAACCTAAACACTGAAGCTTTCTTT. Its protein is CASGNLNTEAFF.